This T cell receptor (beta chain) stems from a study of control samples from healthy donors and cancer patients. The CDR3 has 14 amino acids. V was clipped by 0 bases and J by 0 bases, with 6 bases between them. The germline gives CDR1 SGDLS, CDR2 YYNGEE. This clone was recorded only once. Only in-frame clones appear in the TCRdb table, and some are missing; sequencing was by immunoSEQ multiplex PCR. The sample carries about 120,000 clones, more than 75% recorded once. J is TRBJ1-1 and V is TRBV9; the D is unclear. This receptor was identified in a man aged 25-45 years in good health. Specimen: blood. CDR3 amino acids: CASSVDSLNTEAFF. The DNA of the CDR3 is TGTGCCAGCAGCGTAGACAGTCTGAACACTGAAGCTTTCTTT.